The 17 T cell receptor beta chains listed next were all sequenced from one sample in a study of blood T cell repertoires in COVID-19. The method was immunoSEQ multiplex PCR; TCRdb's version includes in-frame clones alone and lacks a portion of them. Of about 140,000 clones in the sample, around 87% were seen once. Sequencing was done on a sample of peripheral blood. The receptors here all came from a woman in her 40s with acute or convalescent COVID-19.

This rearrangement joins TRBV6-2 or TRBV6-3 to TRBJ2-7; 11 bases align to TRBD1. Germline loops: CDR1 MNHEY, CDR2 SVGEGT. The CDR3 has 17 residues. The V and J ends lost 2 bases and 3 bases, in that order; junction bases with no gene match: 9. The CDR3 DNA follows: TGTGCCAGCAGTTACGGTCCATGGGACAGGGGGAACTACGAGCAGTACTTC. The encoded protein is CASSYGPWDRGNYEQYF.

The V and J genes are TRBV11-3 and TRBJ2-6, with 8 bases lining up with TRBD1. The CDR3 is 17 amino acids. In germline, CDR1 is SGHNT, CDR2 YENEEA. With 1 base clipped from V and 1 base from J, the junction kept 3 bases outside the gene matches. The CDR3: CASSLGTGSSGANVLTF. In DNA form, the CDR3 reads TGTGCCAGCAGCTTAGGGACAGGGTCATCTGGGGCCAACGTCCTGACTTTC.

The genes are TRBV9 and TRBJ1-5; 8 bases are a match to TRBD1. CDR3 length: 15 amino acids. CDR1 SGDLS and CDR2 YYNGEE come from the germline V gene. Germline trimming cut 0 bases from V and 4 bases from J; bases unmatched to any gene: 3. This chain's CDR3 is CASSVGQGANQPQHF. Written as DNA, the CDR3 is TGTGCCAGCAGCGTAGGGCAGGGGGCGAATCAGCCCCAGCATTTT. The full variable domain, in which reference TRBV9 and TRBJ1-5 provide the parts outside the CDR3, is DSGVTQTPKHLITATGQRVTLRCSPRSGDLSVYWYQQSLDQGLQFLIQYYNGEERAKGNILERFSAQQFPDLHSELNLSSLELGDSALYFCASSVGQGANQPQHFGDGTRLSIL.

This chain joins TRBV4-1 and TRBJ1-1, with TRBD1 matching over 9 bases. The V and J ends lost 6 bases and 5 bases, in that order; junction bases with no gene match: 7. The CDR3 runs 14 residues. Germline CDR1 is MGHRA and CDR2 is YSYEKL. The CDR3 spells CASSLSGTGTEAFF. Here the CDR3 DNA reads TGCGCCAGCAGTCTGTCCGGGACAGGGACTGAAGCTTTCTTT.

As to this clone: Within the sample, other DNA sequences also encode this same CDR3. This chain joins TRBV7-2 and TRBJ2-3; D is unresolved. Trimming took off 5 bases at V and 4 bases at J, with 4 bases between the two ends. In germline, CDR1 is SGHTA, CDR2 FQGNSA. The CDR3 has 11 residues. This chain's CDR3 is CASSLPDTQYF. The CDR3 bases are TGTGCCAGCAGCCTACCAGATACGCAGTATTTT.

This clone was seen a handful of times. V gene TRBV5-5 combines with J gene TRBJ2-7; D might be TRBD2 (5 bases). This CDR3 spans 13 amino acids. Germline V gene sequence: CDR1 SGHKS, CDR2 YYEKEE (reference sequence). The V and J ends lost 4 bases and 1 base respectively, with 9 bases between them. CDR3 region: CASSPTGSYEQYF. The DNA for the CDR3 is TGTGCCAGCAGCCCTACGGGGTCCTACGAGCAGTACTTC.

The V gene is TRBV5-1, the J gene TRBJ1-5; TRBD1 agrees at 8 bases. Trimming removed 2 bases from V and 6 bases from J; junction bases left unmatched: 1. Germline CDR1 and CDR2: SGHRS and YFSETQ. The CDR3 loop spans 13 amino acids. CDR3 region: CASSLDRGQPQHF. CDR3 coding DNA: TGCGCCAGCAGCTTAGACAGGGGTCAGCCCCAGCATTTT.

The J gene is TRBJ2-3, the V gene TRBV5-4, with TRBD2 as a possible D gene (5 bases). Trimming stripped 0 bases from V and 2 bases from J, with 13 bases between. CDR3 length: 16 residues. Germline-derived CDR1 and CDR2 are SGHNT and YYREEE (reference sequence). The CDR3 protein is CASSLDPGEFTDTQYF. CDR3 DNA sequence: TGTGCCAGCAGCTTGGACCCCGGGGAATTCACAGATACGCAGTATTTT.

The gene calls are TRBV5-1 and TRBJ1-1; D is possibly TRBD1 (5 bases). This CDR3 spans 14 amino acids. Germline CDR1 SGHRS, CDR2 YFSETQ. V was clipped by 2 bases and J by 0 bases, with 8 bases between them. CDR3 protein: CASSFSTVNTEAFF. CDR3 nucleotide sequence: TGCGCCAGCAGCTTTTCGACAGTGAACACTGAAGCTTTCTTT. Complete variable domain (other parts from reference TRBV5-1 and TRBJ1-1): KAGVTQTPRYLIKTRGQQVTLSCSPISGHRSVSWYQQTPGQGLQFLFEYFSETQRNKGNFPGRFSGRQFSNSRSEMNVSTLELGDSALYLCASSFSTVNTEAFFGQGTRLTVV.

The chain has TRBV7-2 and TRBJ1-2; 11 nucleotides align to TRBD1. Germline V lookup: CDR1 SGHTA, CDR2 FQGNSA. Trimming at V came to 4 bases and at J to 2 bases, leaving 6 bases not matched to a gene. This CDR3 contains 16 residues. CDR3 bases: TGTGCCAGCAGCTATGGCCGGGACAGGGGGAACTATGGCTACACCTTC. Protein product: CASSYGRDRGNYGYTF.

The genes are TRBV6-5 and TRBJ1-2, with TRBD1 as a possible D gene (5 bases). The CDR3 covers 15 residues. Germline CDR1 MNHEY, CDR2 SVGAGI. The ends were cut back, 0 bases at V and 5 bases at J, with 13 bases in the middle. CDR3 residues: CASSYSAAQGYGYTF. The CDR3 DNA is TGTGCCAGCAGTTACTCAGCTGCTCAGGGTTATGGCTACACCTTC.

The chain carries TRBV7-2 and TRBJ1-1; 8 nucleotides align to TRBD1. Germline V CDR1 and CDR2: SGHTA, FQGNSA. V dropped 5 bases and J dropped 3; count of bases not matched to a gene: 5. The CDR3 has 14 amino acids. In DNA form, the CDR3 reads TGTGCCAGCAGCCCCACAGGGGGGTACACTGAAGCTTTCTTT. Residues: CASSPTGGYTEAFF. Combining the CDR3 with reference TRBV7-2 and TRBJ1-1 gives the whole variable domain GAGVSQSPSNKVTEKGKDVELRCDPISGHTALYWYRQSLGQGLEFLIYFQGNSAPDKSGLPSDRFSAERTGGSVSTLTIQRTQQEDSAVYLCASSPTGGYTEAFFGQGTRLTVV.

This clone was detected once. This chain's CDR3 is CASSLSGPLHF. The CDR3 coding sequence is TGTGCCAGCAGCCTCTCAGGACCCCTCCACTTT. The chain recombines TRBV7-9 with TRBJ1-6; D not certain. The CDR3 is made up of 11 amino acids. Between the trimmed V and J ends, which lost 5 bases and 12 bases, there was a span of 8 bases. From germline, CDR1 is SEHNR and CDR2 FQNEAQ (reference sequence).

This clone showed up just a few times. The gene calls are TRBV7-6 and TRBJ2-2; D is undetermined. Germline loops: CDR1 SGHVS, CDR2 FNYEAQ. V was shortened by 4 bases and J by 8 bases, with 8 bases between the two germline ends. This CDR3 region has 12 residues. This CDR3 reads CASSSTLGELFF. The CDR3, as DNA: TGTGCCAGCAGCTCTACGTTGGGGGAGCTGTTTTTT.

The J gene is TRBJ1-1, the V gene TRBV12-3 or TRBV12-4; no firm D call. V lost 6 bases and J lost 1, with 6 bases in between. The CDR3 runs 12 residues. The chain's CDR3 is CASRPRNTEAFF. CDR3 DNA: TGTGCCAGCAGGCCTAGGAACACTGAAGCTTTCTTT.

This chain uses TRBV30 with TRBJ2-2; D is perhaps TRBD2 (6 bases). This CDR3 region has 14 residues. CDR1 and CDR2 (germline): GTSNPN, SVGIG (reference sequence). V lost 4 bases to trimming and J lost 3 bases, with 12 bases between them. The chain's CDR3 is CAWTGGTYTGELFF. The CDR3 DNA is TGTGCCTGGACTGGGGGGACCTACACCGGGGAGCTGTTTTTT.

The chain links TRBV6-5 to TRBJ2-3; a possible D gene is TRBD2 (6 bases). This CDR3 has 13 amino acids. Germline V gene sequence: CDR1 MNHEY, CDR2 SVGAGI. Deletions cut 7 bases from V and 2 bases from J, with 10 bases between. The CDR3 is CASKEGPTDTQYF. CDR3 nucleotides: TGTGCCAGCAAGGAGGGACCCACAGATACGCAGTATTTT.